The 5 T cell receptor beta chains below all came from one sample that was sequenced in a study of blood T cell repertoires in COVID-19. Sequenced by immunoSEQ multiplex PCR; TCRdb stores in-frame clones only, minus some. The profile shows about 250,000 clones, around nine tenths of them singletons. The specimen sequenced was PBMCs or T cells enriched from blood (not recorded which). These receptors came from a woman aged 50 to 60 who had recovered from COVID-19.

This clone has a handful of counts. The chain uses TRBV19 and TRBJ1-2, with D perhaps matching TRBD1 (6 bases). Germline V lookup: CDR1 LNHDA, CDR2 SQIVND (reference sequence). Trimming stripped 7 bases from V and 4 bases from J, with 19 bases between. This CDR3 spans 15 amino acids. The CDR3 nucleotides read TGTGCCAGTACCCCCGTATCCCAGGGGACCTATGGCTACACCTTC. Translated: CASTPVSQGTYGYTF.

The V and J genes are TRBV19 and TRBJ1-5, with no clear D. The germline CDR1 and CDR2 sequences are LNHDA and SQIVND (reference sequence). There are 15 residues in the CDR3. Between the trimmed V and J ends, which lost 5 bases and 0 bases, there was a span of 11 bases. CDR3 in DNA: TGTGCCAGTAGTGAGAGATTTTATAGCAATCAGCCCCAGCATTTT. This encodes CASSERFYSNQPQHF.

This clone was picked up one time. Since no conserved phenylalanine or tryptophan closes the CDR3, a read error is the likely cause. The DNA is omitted, as the CDR3 cannot be located on it reliably, and the CDR3 follows TCRdb's listing. The gene calls are TRBV29-1 and TRBJ2-4; TRBD1, the table's D call, lacks a check against the DNA. CDR1 is SQVTM, CDR2 ANQGSEA, per germline. The CDR3 comprises 9 residues, both ends counted. The CDR3 here is CSVKQGAWC.

The chain carries TRBV27 and TRBJ1-1; no reliable D call. Per the germline V gene, CDR1 is MNHEY and CDR2 is SMNVEV (reference sequence). Trimming took 5 bases from V and 1 from J, leaving 8 bases between them. The CDR3 consists of 13 residues. The CDR3 spells CASSVTQNTEAFF. The CDR3 DNA sequence: TGTGCCAGCAGTGTTACACAGAACACTGAAGCTTTCTTT.

This sequence joins TRBV6-1 and TRBJ2-3; 8 bases agree with TRBD2. The CDR3 totals 16 residues. V lost 4 bases, J lost 6 bases, and 12 bases stayed unmatched. The germline gives CDR1 MNHNS, CDR2 SASEGT. CDR3: CASSATSGPSPDTQYF. CDR3 in DNA: TGTGCCAGCAGTGCAACTAGCGGACCCTCCCCCGATACGCAGTATTTT.